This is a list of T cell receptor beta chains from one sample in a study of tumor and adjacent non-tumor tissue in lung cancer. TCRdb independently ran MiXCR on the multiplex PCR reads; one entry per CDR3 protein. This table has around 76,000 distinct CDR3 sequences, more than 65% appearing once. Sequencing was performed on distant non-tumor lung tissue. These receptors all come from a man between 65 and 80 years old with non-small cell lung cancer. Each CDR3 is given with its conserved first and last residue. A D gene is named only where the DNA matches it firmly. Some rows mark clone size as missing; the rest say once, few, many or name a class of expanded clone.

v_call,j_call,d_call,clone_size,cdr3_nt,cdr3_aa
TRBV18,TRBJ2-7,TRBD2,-,TGTGCCAGCTCACGATGGACTAGCGACACACTACCCACCTACGAGCAGTACTTC,CASSRWTSDTLPTYEQYF
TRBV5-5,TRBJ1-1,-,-,TGTGCCAGCAGCTTAGGGCTGAACAATGAAGCTCTCTTT,CASSLGLNNEALF
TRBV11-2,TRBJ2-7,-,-,TGTGCCAGCAACTATGGCAGGGCCGAGCAGTACTTC,CASNYGRAEQYF
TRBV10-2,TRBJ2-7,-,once,TGCGCTAGCAGTGAGTGGGGAGACAGGCGCCACGAGCAGTACTTC,CASSEWGDRRHEQYF
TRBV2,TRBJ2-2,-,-,TGTGCCAGCATCGACAGCCCGAACACCGGGGAACTGTTTTTT,CASIDSPNTGELFF
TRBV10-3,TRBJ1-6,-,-,TGTGCCATCAGTAAACAGGGACCTAATTCACCCCTCCACTTT,CAISKQGPNSPLHF
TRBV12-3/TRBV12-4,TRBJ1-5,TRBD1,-,TGTGCCAGCAGTATAGGGATAGGGGGCAATCAGCCCCAGCAATTT,CASSIGIGGNQPQQF
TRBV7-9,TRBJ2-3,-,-,TGTGCTAACGAACAGGGTGCAGATACGCTGTATTTT,CANEQGADTLYF
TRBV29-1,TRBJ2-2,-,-,TGCAGCGTTGAACTTAGCTGGAGGCGGACCGGGGAGCTCTTTTTT,CSVELSWRRTGELFF
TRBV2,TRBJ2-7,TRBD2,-,TGTGCCAGCAGTGAAGCGATCCGCGGGAGGCTATACGAGCAGTACTTC,CASSEAIRGRLYEQYF
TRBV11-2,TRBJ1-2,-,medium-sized,TGTGCCAGCAGCTTTTCCAGGGGCTTCGCCTATGGCTACACCTTC,CASSFSRGFAYGYTF
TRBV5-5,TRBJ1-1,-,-,TGTGCCAGCAGCTTAGGGCTGATCACTGAAGCTTTATTT,CASSLGLITEALF
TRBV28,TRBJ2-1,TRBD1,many,TGTGCCAGCAGAGACAGGGTTGAGCAGTTCTTC,CASRDRVEQFF
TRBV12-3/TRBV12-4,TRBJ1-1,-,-,TGTGCCAGTCGTTTACACGAAGACACTGAAGCTTTCTTT,CASRLHEDTEAFF
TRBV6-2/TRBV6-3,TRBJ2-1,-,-,TGTGCCAGCACGATAGCGAGAGGGGCAGCGGGTGATCAGTTCTTC,CASTIARGAAGDQFF
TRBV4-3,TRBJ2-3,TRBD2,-,TGCGCCAGCATCCAAGGGACTAGCGGGAGAGCAGATACGCAGTATTTT,CASIQGTSGRADTQYF
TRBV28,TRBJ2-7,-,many,TGTGCCAGCAGTATACCCACAGGCGAGCAGTACTTC,CASSIPTGEQYF
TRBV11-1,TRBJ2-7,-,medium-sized,TGTGCCAGCAGCACCAGGGTTGCAGATTACGAGCAGTACTTC,CASSTRVADYEQYF
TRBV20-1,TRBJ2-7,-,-,TGCAGTGCTACCGGGGCAGTCAAACAGTACTTC,CSATGAVKQYF
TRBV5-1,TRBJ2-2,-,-,TGCGAAAGCAGATTGGTAAAAAAAGGGGAGATGTTTTTT,CESRLVKKGEMFF
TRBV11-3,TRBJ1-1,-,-,TGTGCCAGCAGCCAAAGGGTACTGAACACTGAAGCTTTCTTT,CASSQRVLNTEAFF
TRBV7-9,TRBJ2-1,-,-,TGTGCCAGCAGCGATTACAATGAGCAGTTCTTC,CASSDYNEQFF
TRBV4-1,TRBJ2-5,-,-,TGCGCCAGCAGCCAAGACCCGCTGTGGCAAGAGACTCAGTACTTC,CASSQDPLWQETQYF
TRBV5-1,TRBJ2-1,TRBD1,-,TGCGCCAGCAGTGAGGGACAGGGTTTGAATGAGCAGTTCTTC,CASSEGQGLNEQFF
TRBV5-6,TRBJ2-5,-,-,TGTGCCAGCAGCCGTTCCATTAACGGCAGAGTAGGGACCCAGTACTTC,CASSRSINGRVGTQYF
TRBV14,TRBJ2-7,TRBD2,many,TGTGCCAGCAGCCTTAGCGGGGCGGAATTCTACGAGCAGTACTTC,CASSLSGAEFYEQYF
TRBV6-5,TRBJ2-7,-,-,TGTGCCAGTAGTTACTCTAGCTCGGACAAGGAGCTGTACTTC,CASSYSSSDKELYF
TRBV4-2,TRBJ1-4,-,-,TGTGCCAGCAGAGAAGTACCGTTGGGAGTAGCTAATGAAAAACTGTTTTTT,CASREVPLGVANEKLFF
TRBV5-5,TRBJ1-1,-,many,TGTGCCAGCAGCTTGGAGTTTATGAACACTGAAGCTTTCTTT,CASSLEFMNTEAFF
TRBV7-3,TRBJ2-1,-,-,TGTGCCAGTAACTTATCCGGCACTGAGCAGTTCTTC,CASNLSGTEQFF
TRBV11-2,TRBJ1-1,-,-,TGTGCCAGCACATTGAGGGATACTGAAGGTTTCTTT,CASTLRDTEGFF
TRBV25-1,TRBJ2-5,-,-,TGTGACAGTGCCGCATCGGAGACCCAGTACTTC,CDSAASETQYF